This T cell receptor (beta chain) emerged from a study of blood T cell repertoires in COVID-19. Study overall: COVID-19 samples, acute and convalescent, were from the United States, Italy and Spain. T cells, B-cell-depleted T cells, or PBMCs provided the cDNA or gDNA that served as material.

Authors' methods: The authors estimated nucleated cell counts from reference gene primer amplification. Assay used: immunoSEQ multiplex PCR; TCRdb lists only in-frame clones, some missing. V, J and clone size are taken as reported in that table, and D and trimming were inferred from the DNA itself. The sample lists roughly 150,000 clones; more than 65% were seen once. Germline lookup yields CDR1 SGHAT and CDR2 FQDESV (reference sequence). V shed 2 bases and J 7 bases; nucleotides not matched to a gene: 13. This CDR3 is built from 16 residues. Seattle cases were enrolled at active infection and followed longitudinally. A single count supports this clone.

The specimen sequenced was peripheral blood. The J gene is TRBJ2-7, the V gene TRBV11-1, with 8 bases matching TRBD2. The TCR sequence derives from a woman between 55 and 75 years old with COVID-19, enrolled during active disease. Here the CDR3 DNA reads TGTGCCAGCAGCTTACAAATGGGACTAGGGCGTGGAGAGCAGTACTTC. Protein product: CASSLQMGLGRGEQYF. The complete variable domain, with remaining parts taken from reference TRBV11-1 and TRBJ2-7, reads EAEVAQSPRYKITEKSQAVAFWCDPISGHATLYWYRQILGQGPELLVQFQDESVVDDSQLPKDRFSAERLKGVDSTLKIQPAELGDSAMYLCASSLQMGLGRGEQYFGPGTRLTVT.